The 2 T cell receptor beta chains given below trace back to one sample, sequenced in a study of graft-versus-host responses after intestinal transplantation. Clones were read by immunoSEQ multiplex PCR, and TCRdb kept only the in-frame ones, dropping some. Of over 45,000 clones in the sample, approximately 92% were seen once. Sequencing used PBMCs, obtained around 790 days after a first intestinal transplant, on the day of a second. Every receptor here comes from a human patient who received an intestinal transplant, so some T cells may come from the graft donor.

J is TRBJ2-5 and V is TRBV28; D is unresolved. The CDR3 covers 12 residues. Germline-derived CDR1 and CDR2 are MDHEN and SYDVKM. The V gene lost 6 bases and the J gene lost 1 base, with 6 bases spanning the gap. CDR3 bases: TGTGCCAGCAGGGGGATCCAAGAGACCCAGTACTTC. Protein: CASRGIQETQYF.

This clone was recorded a few times. This sequence joins TRBV6-5 and TRBJ2-7, with D tentatively TRBD1 (5 bases). The CDR3 covers 15 residues. Trimming removed 0 bases at V and 0 bases at J, with 9 bases between. CDR1 and CDR2 (germline): MNHEY, SVGAGI. CDR3 coding DNA: TGTGCCAGCAGTTACTCTCGACAGTACTCCTACGAGCAGTACTTC. Its translation is CASSYSRQYSYEQYF.